This TCR beta chain emerged from a study of coeliac disease. Study context: Each coeliac patient was active, refractory type I, or diet-controlled. Broader study findings: Intraepithelial and lamina propria fractions were not highly pure. Control samples showed higher TRB and TRG clonality than intraepithelial and lamina propria samples in active celiac disease. Few TRB amino acid sequences were shared between samples; most were unique.

Here immunoSEQ multiplex PCR was the method, and the copy in TCRdb shows in-frame clones only, minus some. This sample carries roughly 1,500 clones, almost 65% of them seen once, and the ten largest clones take roughly 28%. Losses at the gene ends were 5 bases for V and 4 bases for J; bases not matched to a gene: 2. Looked up from germline, CDR1 is LNHDA and CDR2 is SQIVND (reference sequence). The length of the CDR3 is 13 residues. With respect to this clone: Antigen unknown.

This receptor was obtained from a woman in her fifties or sixties with celiac disease on a gluten-free diet. The sequenced sample consisted of intraepithelial lymphocytes from the gut. The gene calls are TRBV19 and TRBJ1-5; 7 positions match TRBD1. CDR3 DNA: TGTGCCAGTAGTCCGGACAGGAATCAGCCCCAGCATTTT. This gives the protein CASSPDRNQPQHF.